This T cell receptor (beta chain) is drawn from a study of blood T cell repertoires in COVID-19. Looking at the study overall: Acute and convalescent COVID-19 samples came from the United States, Italy and Spain. Sources were T cells, B-cell-depleted T cells, or PBMCs; the material itself was cDNA or gDNA.

In the authors' methods: Scientists estimated how many nucleated cells there were by amplifying reference gene primers. Method: immunoSEQ multiplex PCR; TCRdb's copy keeps in-frame clones and lacks some. V, J and clone size derive from that table, while D and trimming were established from the DNA sequence. The sample carries some 70,000 clones, around 88% recorded once. Germline assignment: CDR1 LGHNA and CDR2 YNFKEQ. Trimming left V 0 bases short and J 0 bases short, with 7 bases between. This CDR3 region has 15 residues. This TCR derives from a woman between 65 and 79 years old with acute or convalescent COVID-19. The material sequenced was peripheral blood. This rearrangement joins TRBV4-2 to TRBJ2-3; no reliable D call. The CDR3 region has the DNA TGTGCCAGCAGCCAAGATAGCTTAAGCACAGATACGCAGTATTTT. Amino acids: CASSQDSLSTDTQYF.